The subject of this entry is one T cell receptor beta chain. Bulk CD8+ and CD4+ cells came from magnetic negative isolation; CD8+ TEMRA by FACS. RNA in amounts of about 0.5 to 1 ug was reverse transcribed with random hexamers. TCRdb fed the immunoSEQ multiplex PCR reads into MiXCR, producing one record per CDR3 protein. The sample lists 120,000 to 150,000 distinct CDR3 sequences, 90% to 95% occurring once. This sample is drawn from a study of CD8 T cells in Susac syndrome. The ends were cut back, 7 bases at V and 7 bases at J, with 16 bases in the middle. From germline, CDR1 is DFQATT and CDR2 SNEGSKA (reference sequence). CDR3 length equals 13 residues.

V and J are TRBV20-1 and TRBJ2-2, with a weak D call TRBD2 (6 bases). Sequenced: CD8+ T cells from PBMCs. The sequence was obtained from a human donor in good health. The CDR3 DNA sequence: TGCAGTGGATTTGGGGACTCGGTCGGGGAGCTGTTTTTT. Translation: CSGFGDSVGELFF.